Shown below are 5 T cell receptor beta chains from a single sample sequenced in a study of CD8+ T cells in alopecia areata. Sequencing templates came from extracted RNA that was reverse transcribed into cDNA. Assay used: immunoSEQ multiplex PCR; TCRdb lists only in-frame clones, some missing. In the table there are several thousand clones, around 55% of which are singletons. Specimens obtained from alopecia areata patients comprised lesional scalp punch biopsies and peripheral blood. The sequencing used skin, collected at week 0. The source is a human donor with alopecia areata.

This clone was seen only a few times. As DNA, the CDR3 is TGTGCCAGCAGCTTCCATCTCTGGGCGGGAGAATCCTACGAGCAGTACTTC. This gives the protein CASSFHLWAGESYEQYF. V usage is TRBV11-2 and J usage is TRBJ2-7, with TRBD2 identical over 7 bases. The CDR3 is 17 amino acids. V trimming: 3 bases; J trimming: 1 base; junction bases outside the gene matches: 12. Germline V gene sequence: CDR1 SGHAT, CDR2 FQNNGV.

This clone was seen a few times. The chain employs TRBV13 and TRBJ1-1; the D is unclear. V lost 3 bases to trimming and J lost 1 base, with 6 bases between them. The CDR3 runs to 13 residues. Germline V gene data show CDR1 as PRHDT and CDR2 as FYEKMQ (reference sequence). The CDR3 coding sequence is TGTGCCAGCAGCTTTCGCTCGAACACTGAAGCTTTCTTT. Residues: CASSFRSNTEAFF. Full variable domain (rest looked up from reference TRBV13 and TRBJ1-1): AAGVIQSPRHLIKEKRETATLKCYPIPRHDTVYWYQQGPGQDPQFLISFYEKMQSDKGSIPDRFSAQQFSDYHSELNMSSLELGDSALYFCASSFRSNTEAFFGQGTRLTVV.

This clone was observed a few times. The chain is built from TRBV7-2 and TRBJ2-2; a weak D match, TRBD1 (5 bases). Germline CDR1 and CDR2: SGHTA and FQGNSA. This CDR3 has 14 amino acids. The V gene lost 3 bases and the J gene lost 6 bases, with 11 bases spanning the gap. The CDR3 loop reads CASSFAGSSGELFF. In DNA form, the CDR3 reads TGTGCCAGCAGCTTCGCAGGGTCGTCCGGGGAGCTGTTTTTT.

This clone is categorized as large. The same CDR3 arises from other DNA sequences in this sample as well. The V call is TRBV5-1, the J call TRBJ2-1; no reliable D call. This CDR3 has 16 amino acids. V lost 0 bases to trimming and J lost 6 bases, with 16 bases between them. The germline V gene has CDR1 SGHRS and CDR2 YFSETQ. CDR3 coding DNA: TGCGCCAGCAGCTTGGTGCCAGGCAGCCGTCGCAATGAGCAGTTCTTC. It specifies CASSLVPGSRRNEQFF.

The gene calls are TRBV13 and TRBJ2-1, with D possibly being TRBD1 or TRBD2 (6 bases each). Germline V lookup: CDR1 PRHDT, CDR2 FYEKMQ (reference sequence). Trimming took 0 bases from V and 0 from J, leaving 15 bases between them. This CDR3 contains 18 residues. The CDR3 protein is CASSLGLEGGSSYNEQFF. CDR3 in DNA: TGTGCCAGCAGCTTAGGCCTCGAGGGGGGTAGCTCCTACAATGAGCAGTTCTTC.